The sequence of this T cell receptor (beta chain) was determined in a study of identical twins. The CDR3 consists of 14 residues. CDR1 and CDR2 from the germline V gene are MNHEY and SMNVEV (reference sequence). V lost 4 bases and J lost 2, with 12 bases in between. Each CDR3 protein gets one entry after TCRdb re-called the 5' RACE reads with MiXCR. The top ten clones hold roughly 3% of a sample with 570,000 or so distinct CDR3 sequences, 9.6% of them seen once. This clonotype was observed a few times. These data were also reused for a study on yellow fever vaccine responses in identical twins.

Sequenced sample: PBMCs. This receptor was obtained from a woman aged 18-29 years in good health. The rearrangement uses TRBV27 and TRBJ2-7, with D perhaps matching TRBD1 (6 bases). The CDR3 sequence is CASSSRDTTYEQYF. Here the CDR3 DNA reads TGTGCCAGCAGTTCCCGGGACACAACCTACGAGCAGTACTTC.